What follows are 12 T cell receptor beta chains derived from one specimen sequenced in a study of T cells in Graves' hyperthyroidism and ophthalmopathy. Amplified regions were TCR beta CDR3 sequences from RNA transcripts. HTBI primers were used for first-round RT-PCR of the TCR CDR3. One entry per CDR3 protein, called by TCRdb with MiXCR from the multiplex PCR reads. Here the sample spans more than 550,000 distinct CDR3 sequences, around a sixth being singletons. Material for sequencing was blood. All receptors derive from a woman between 50 and 59 years old with Graves' hyperthyroidism that later progressed to Graves' ophthalmopathy.

This clonotype was detected many times. The rearrangement links TRBV7-8 to TRBJ1-1; D may be TRBD1 (5 bases). The CDR3 covers 14 residues. CDR1 is SGHVS and CDR2 is FQNEAQ in the germline V gene. V was trimmed by 4 bases and J by 5 bases, leaving 14 bases between them. The CDR3, as DNA: TGTGCCAGCAGCTGGGGACCCGACGGGACTGAAGCTTTCTTT. Encoded protein: CASSWGPDGTEAFF.

The chain employs TRBV3-1 and TRBJ2-3, with TRBD2 identical over 8 bases. The germline gives CDR1 LGHDT, CDR2 YNNKEL (reference sequence). The CDR3 covers 17 residues. Losses at the gene ends were 6 bases for V and 5 bases for J; bases not matched to a gene: 16. The CDR3 loop is CASSLAGGGFWEDTQYF. The CDR3 region has the DNA TGTGCCAGCAGTTTGGCGGGGGGAGGGTTTTGGGAAGATACGCAGTATTTT.

This clonotype was seen repeatedly, ten times or more. The gene calls are TRBV3-1 and TRBJ2-3; D is ambiguous. V was pared by 4 bases and J by 2 bases, with 13 bases between. CDR3 length: 15 residues. Germline assignment: CDR1 LGHDT and CDR2 YNNKEL (reference sequence). The CDR3 nucleotides are TGTGCCAGCAGCCCGGGCTCTGCGGTCACAGATACGCAGTATTTT. The encoded protein is CASSPGSAVTDTQYF.

In regard to this clonotype: One end of the junction fails to match germline, which may point to a read error. The chain links TRBV6-1 to TRBJ2-6; TRBD1 might be the D (6 bases). The V gene's germline CDR1 is MNHNS and CDR2 SASEGT. The length of the CDR3 is 15 residues. Here the CDR3 DNA reads TGTGCCAGCAGCTCCAACAGGGCTGGGGCCAGCGTCCTGACTTTC. This gives the protein CASSSNRAGASVLTF.

This clonotype was found many times. This chain uses TRBV2 with TRBJ2-7; the D gene is possibly TRBD2 (6 bases). From germline, CDR1 is SNHLY and CDR2 FYNNEI. The ends were cut back, 6 bases at V and 3 bases at J, with 9 bases in the middle. CDR3 length: 12 residues. CDR3 DNA sequence: TGTGCCAGCAGGGGAGGTGACTACGAGCAGTACTTC. Protein sequence: CASRGGDYEQYF.

The CDR3 loop reads CASRAESSGNTIYF. As DNA, the CDR3 is TGCGCCAGCAGGGCGGAGAGCTCTGGAAACACCATATATTTT. The V and J genes are TRBV5-1 and TRBJ1-3; D call uncertain. This CDR3 has 14 amino acids. Trimming stripped 5 bases from V and 0 bases from J, with 9 bases between. CDR1 and CDR2 from the germline V gene are SGHRS and YFSETQ. Variable domain in full (rest from reference TRBV5-1 and TRBJ1-3): KAGVTQTPRYLIKTRGQQVTLSCSPISGHRSVSWYQQTPGQGLQFLFEYFSETQRNKGNFPGRFSGRQFSNSRSEMNVSTLELGDSALYLCASRAESSGNTIYFGEGSWLTVV.

Notes on this clonotype: This may arise from a read error, as a much more abundant clone is one base away. The chain couples TRBV20-1 to TRBJ2-5, with TRBD1 matching 9 bases. Germline V gene sequence: CDR1 DFQATT, CDR2 SNEGSKA (reference sequence). The CDR3 runs 12 residues. CDR3 bases: TGCAGTGCTTGGGACAGGGAAGAGACCCTGTACTTC. Amino acid sequence: CSAWDREETLYF.

This clonotype was seen repeatedly, ten times or more. The rearrangement joins TRBV18 to TRBJ2-3; D ambiguous. Germline V gives CDR1 KGHSH, CDR2 LQKENI. Trimming stripped 3 bases from V and 3 bases from J, with 4 bases between. The CDR3 runs to 12 residues. CDR3 coding DNA: TGTGCCAGCTCACCGGAAACAGATACGCAGTATTTT. Amino acid sequence: CASSPETDTQYF.

This clonotype has ten or more counts. The chain carries TRBV12-3 or TRBV12-4 and TRBJ2-7; 7 nucleotides align to TRBD1. V shed 5 bases, J shed 0 bases, and the junction held 10 bases outside the gene matches. This CDR3 is built from 16 residues. This CDR3 reads CASSPRTGLSSYEQYF. CDR3 bases: TGTGCCAGCAGTCCTCGGACAGGTTTAAGCTCCTACGAGCAGTACTTC.

This rearrangement joins TRBV2 to TRBJ1-6; the match to TRBD1 covers 8 bases. V lost 8 bases to trimming and J lost 14 bases; unmatched junction nucleotides: 11. CDR3 length: 13 amino acids. Germline V gives CDR1 SNHLY, CDR2 FYNNEI. The DNA for the CDR3 is TGTGCCAGCCGGACAGGGTATAGCTGGGCCCTCCACTTT. Protein product: CASRTGYSWALHF.

Ten or more counts support this clonotype. The chain recombines TRBV5-6 with TRBJ2-5; 7 positions match TRBD1. After removal of 6 bases from V and 4 bases from J, the junction contained 6 bases not matched to a gene. There are 13 residues in the CDR3. Germline CDR1 is SGHDT and CDR2 is YYEEEE. In DNA form, the CDR3 reads TGTGCCAGCACCTTAAGGGGGCTAGAGACCCAGTACTTC. It encodes CASTLRGLETQYF.

This clonotype has more than one count but fewer than ten. The CDR3 sequence: CSAPNLGAPYTEAFF. The CDR3 DNA reads as TGCAGTGCACCAAACTTAGGGGCCCCCTACACTGAAGCTTTCTTT. The chain couples TRBV20-1 to TRBJ1-1; D may be TRBD1 (5 bases). The V and J ends lost 6 bases and 3 bases respectively, with 20 bases between them. Germline lookup yields CDR1 DFQATT and CDR2 SNEGSKA (reference sequence). This CDR3 spans 15 amino acids.